Each of the 23 T cell receptor beta chains below was sequenced from the same sample in a study of cytomegalovirus exposure and HLA in healthy donors. The study ran its PCR with 60 Vbeta and 13 Jbeta primers. Measured with immunoSEQ multiplex PCR; TCRdb has only the in-frame clones, and not every one. The sample includes around 70,000 clones. The specimen sequenced was PBMCs. These receptors originate from a middle-aged woman in good health and CMV-seropositive.

This chain joins TRBV4-2 and TRBJ2-5; TRBD2 aligns across 11 bases. V dropped 3 bases and J dropped 4; count of bases not matched to a gene: 7. The germline CDR1 and CDR2 sequences are LGHNA and YNFKEQ. The CDR3 length is 16 residues. The CDR3 sequence is CASSHPLAGGSETQYF. Here the CDR3 DNA reads TGTGCCAGCAGCCACCCGCTAGCGGGGGGTTCAGAGACCCAGTACTTC.

This chain uses TRBV30 with TRBJ1-5, with a tentative D call TRBD1 (6 bases). This CDR3 has 14 residues. Germline-derived CDR1 and CDR2 are GTSNPN and SVGIG (reference sequence). Deletions cut 4 bases from V and 6 bases from J, with 16 bases between. The CDR3 here is CAWTDRPRGQPQHF. CDR3 in DNA: TGTGCCTGGACAGACAGGCCCCGAGGTCAGCCCCAGCATTTT.

The chain links TRBV5-1 to TRBJ2-1; D perhaps matches TRBD2 (5 bases). This CDR3 comprises 13 residues. CDR1 and CDR2 from the germline V gene are SGHRS and YFSETQ. Trimming pared 3 bases from V and 6 bases from J, leaving 10 bases between. The CDR3 protein is CASSSGLINEQFF. DNA of the CDR3: TGCGCCAGCAGCTCTGGACTCATCAATGAGCAGTTCTTC.

The chain links TRBV19 to TRBJ2-7; TRBD1 agrees at 7 bases. The CDR3 sequence is 15 residues long. In germline, CDR1 is LNHDA, CDR2 SQIVND (reference sequence). Unmatched junction bases numbered 7, after V lost 0 bases and J lost 5 bases. The CDR3 spells CASSIDRQGVNEQYF. For the CDR3, the DNA is TGTGCCAGTAGTATAGATCGACAGGGAGTCAACGAGCAGTACTTC.

The rearrangement joins TRBV2 to TRBJ2-6, with 11 positions matching TRBD2. Germline CDR1 SNHLY, CDR2 FYNNEI. The trim removed 6 bases at V and 0 bases at J, leaving 13 bases unmatched. This CDR3 is built from 20 residues. The CDR3 DNA is TGTGCCAGCAGGGGACTAGCGGAGCGAGTCACTTCCTCTGGGGCCAACGTCCTGACTTTC. Amino acids: CASRGLAERVTSSGANVLTF. Complete variable domain (other parts from reference TRBV2 and TRBJ2-6): EPEVTQTPSHQVTQMGQEVILRCVPISNHLYFYWYRQILGQKVEFLVSFYNNEISEKSEIFDDQFSVERPDGSNFTLKIRSTKLEDSAMYFCASRGLAERVTSSGANVLTFGAGSRLTVL.

The chain is built from TRBV5-4 and TRBJ1-2; the D is unclear. Germline V gene lookup returns CDR1 SGHNT and CDR2 YYREEE (reference sequence). Trimming took 0 bases from V and 0 from J, leaving 9 bases between them. There are 15 residues in the CDR3. The CDR3 loop is CASSLGGLSNYGYTF. CDR3 in DNA: TGTGCCAGCAGCTTGGGAGGGTTATCTAACTATGGCTACACCTTC.

V gene TRBV5-4 combines with J gene TRBJ2-5, with 9 bases identical to TRBD1. The J call is in doubt because the DNA end fits TRBJ2-7 better. Germline values: CDR1 SGHNT, CDR2 YYREEE (reference sequence). The CDR3 sequence is 14 residues long. The CDR3 loop is CASSWDRAVNEQYF. The CDR3 nucleotides read TGTGCCAGCAGCTGGGACAGGGCTGTCAACGAGCAGTACTTC.

This chain links TRBV5-5 with TRBJ1-1; no clear D gene. Trimming removed 6 bases from V and 1 base from J, with 22 bases in between. CDR1 and CDR2 from the germline V gene are SGHKS and YYEKEE (reference sequence). The CDR3 is 17 amino acids. CDR3 nucleotides: TGTGCCAGCATCGGCCCGGTGCGCCCTAGTGGGAACACTGAAGCTTTCTTT. It translates to CASIGPVRPSGNTEAFF.

The chain combines TRBV28 with TRBJ1-1; no firm D call. The V and J ends lost 5 bases and 3 bases respectively, with 13 bases between them. CDR3 size: 14 residues. Germline CDR1 MDHEN, CDR2 SYDVKM. The CDR3 coding sequence is TGTGCCAGCAGTAGTGGCGGGGAGGACACTGAAGCTTTCTTT. As protein: CASSSGGEDTEAFF.

This chain uses TRBV5-1 with TRBJ2-1, with 10 bases that match TRBD1. Germline V lookup: CDR1 SGHRS, CDR2 YFSETQ. This CDR3 contains 16 residues. V lost 4 bases, J lost 4 bases, and 8 bases stayed unmatched. The CDR3 reads CASSQSDRGFYNEQFF. The CDR3, as DNA: TGCGCCAGCAGCCAATCGGACAGGGGGTTTTACAATGAGCAGTTCTTC.

The gene calls are TRBV6-5 and TRBJ1-5, with 10 bases that match TRBD1. The germline V gene has CDR1 MNHEY and CDR2 SVGAGI. This CDR3 comprises 14 residues. V shed 6 bases, J shed 7 bases, and the junction held 6 bases outside the gene matches. CDR3 nucleotide sequence: TGTGCCAGCAGCTCCGGGACAGGGGAACAGCCCCAGCATTTT. Protein: CASSSGTGEQPQHF.

This chain uses TRBV6-6 with TRBJ2-7; no clear D. The CDR3 covers 12 residues. The V gene's germline CDR1 is MNHNY and CDR2 SVGAGI (reference sequence). The V gene lost 6 bases and the J gene lost 4 bases, with 10 bases spanning the gap. CDR3 in amino acids: CASSPVGYEQYF. In DNA form, the CDR3 reads TGTGCCAGCAGCCCAGTCGGGTACGAGCAGTACTTC.

The chain joins TRBV18 to TRBJ1-1; the match to TRBD1 covers 11 bases. This CDR3 spans 14 amino acids. Germline trimming cut 6 bases from V and 4 bases from J; bases unmatched to any gene: 4. CDR1 is KGHSH and CDR2 is LQKENI in the germline V gene. The CDR3 is CASSRTGGGTEAFF. The CDR3, as DNA: TGTGCCAGCTCCCGGACAGGGGGCGGCACTGAAGCTTTCTTT.

A remark on this clone: This specimen includes other DNA sequences encoding the same CDR3. The chain has TRBV6-5 and TRBJ2-3; D might be TRBD2 (5 bases). CDR3 size: 16 residues. The V end lost 2 bases, the J end lost 2 bases, and 14 bases lay between the germline ends. CDR1 is MNHEY, CDR2 SVGAGI, per germline. The CDR3 spells CASSYMGRGNTDTQYF. CDR3 DNA: TGTGCCAGCAGTTACATGGGCAGAGGGAACACAGATACGCAGTATTTT.

This rearrangement joins TRBV7-8 to TRBJ1-3; the match to TRBD1 covers 8 bases. The V and J ends lost 3 bases and 4 bases, in that order; junction bases with no gene match: 5. Per the germline V gene, CDR1 is SGHVS and CDR2 is FQNEAQ. The CDR3 has 15 amino acids. CDR3 DNA sequence: TGTGCCAGCAGCTTTTCAGGGGGCGGAGGAAACACCATATATTTT. This codes for CASSFSGGGGNTIYF.

V and J are TRBV28 and TRBJ2-7, with TRBD2 as a possible D gene (6 bases). The ends were cut back, 1 base at V and 1 base at J, with 11 bases in the middle. This CDR3 is 15 amino acids long. The germline V gene encodes CDR1 MDHEN and CDR2 SYDVKM. The CDR3 DNA reads as TGTGCCAGCAGTTTATTTTCCGGGAGATCCTACGAGCAGTACTTC. Translated, it gives CASSLFSGRSYEQYF.

The chain is built from TRBV28 and TRBJ1-3, with 10 bases lining up with TRBD1. The germline V gene has CDR1 MDHEN and CDR2 SYDVKM. The CDR3 contains 16 residues. The V segment lost 5 bases and the J segment 3 bases; nucleotides outside the gene matches: 7. This CDR3 reads CASSPGQGSDGNTIYF. The DNA for the CDR3 is TGTGCCAGCAGTCCGGGACAGGGGAGTGATGGAAACACCATATATTTT.

The rearrangement uses TRBV6-1 and TRBJ2-3; 7 bases match TRBD1. Losses at the gene ends were 4 bases for V and 4 bases for J; bases not matched to a gene: 11. CDR1 and CDR2 (germline): MNHNS, SASEGT. This CDR3 spans 16 amino acids. The DNA for the CDR3 is TGTGCCAGCAGTGCGTATGGACAGGTACTTTCAGATACGCAGTATTTT. Encoded protein: CASSAYGQVLSDTQYF.

The genes are TRBV6-5 and TRBJ2-5; 8 bases line up with TRBD2. Trimming removed 0 bases from V and 1 base from J; junction bases left unmatched: 1. The CDR3 sequence is 15 residues long. Germline lookup yields CDR1 MNHEY and CDR2 SVGAGI. CDR3 in DNA: TGTGCCAGCAGTTACTCCGGGGGGGGCCAAGAGACCCAGTACTTC. Its protein is CASSYSGGGQETQYF.

CDR3 region: CASSQNRDHNEQFF. The CDR3 bases are TGCGCCAGCAGCCAAAACAGGGACCACAATGAGCAGTTCTTC. V usage is TRBV4-3 and J usage is TRBJ2-1; TRBD1 might be the D (6 bases). Trimming left V 2 bases short and J 5 bases short, with 10 bases between. The germline V gene has CDR1 LGHNA and CDR2 YSLEER. This CDR3 region has 14 residues.

The chain employs TRBV5-6 and TRBJ1-5; 7 nucleotides line up with TRBD1. The germline gives CDR1 SGHDT, CDR2 YYEEEE. The CDR3 runs 14 residues. Trimming cost V 4 bases and J 6 bases; bases outside gene matches: 7. The CDR3 spells CASSNRGFGQPQHF. The CDR3 DNA follows: TGTGCCAGCAGCAACAGGGGTTTTGGTCAGCCCCAGCATTTT.

The gene calls are TRBV9 and TRBJ2-1; TRBD2 matches at 10 bases. Losses at the gene ends were 0 bases for V and 5 bases for J; bases not matched to a gene: 2. This CDR3 region has 15 residues. Germline CDR1 reads SGDLS; CDR2 reads YYNGEE. CDR3 nucleotides: TGTGCCAGCAGCGTAGTAGCGGGAGGAGACAATGAGCAGTTCTTC. Encoded protein: CASSVVAGGDNEQFF.

J is TRBJ2-7 and V is TRBV9; 7 nucleotides align to TRBD1. This CDR3 has 14 amino acids. V dropped 0 bases and J dropped 5; count of bases not matched to a gene: 5. In germline, CDR1 is SGDLS, CDR2 YYNGEE. The CDR3 nucleotides read TGTGCCAGCAGCGTAGGACGACAGGGCAACGAGCAGTACTTC. It specifies CASSVGRQGNEQYF.